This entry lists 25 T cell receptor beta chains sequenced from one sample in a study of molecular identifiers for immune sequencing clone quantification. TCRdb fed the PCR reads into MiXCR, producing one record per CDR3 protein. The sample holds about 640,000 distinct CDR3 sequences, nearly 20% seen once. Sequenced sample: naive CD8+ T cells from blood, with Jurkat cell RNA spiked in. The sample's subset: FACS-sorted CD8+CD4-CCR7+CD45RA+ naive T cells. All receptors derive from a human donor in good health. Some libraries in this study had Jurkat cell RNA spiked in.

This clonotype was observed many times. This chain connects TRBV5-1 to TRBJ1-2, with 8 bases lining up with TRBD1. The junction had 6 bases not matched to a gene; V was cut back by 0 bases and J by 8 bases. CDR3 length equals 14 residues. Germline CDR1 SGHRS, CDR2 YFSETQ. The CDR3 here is CASSLAPTGDGYTF. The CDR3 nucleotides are TGCGCCAGCAGCTTGGCCCCGACAGGGGACGGCTACACCTTC.

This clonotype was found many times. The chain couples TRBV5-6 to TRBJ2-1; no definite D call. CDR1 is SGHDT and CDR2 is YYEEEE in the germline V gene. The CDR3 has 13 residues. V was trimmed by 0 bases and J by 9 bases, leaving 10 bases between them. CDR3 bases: TGTGCCAGCAGCTTGGTCTACCCTACTGAGCAGTTCTTC. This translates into CASSLVYPTEQFF.

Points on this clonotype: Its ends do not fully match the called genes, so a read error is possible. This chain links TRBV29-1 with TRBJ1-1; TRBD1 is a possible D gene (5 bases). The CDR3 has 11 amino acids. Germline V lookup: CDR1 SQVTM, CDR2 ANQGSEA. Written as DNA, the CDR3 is TGCAGCGGCGGGCAGGGCACTGGAGCTTTCTTT. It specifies CSGGQGTGAFF.

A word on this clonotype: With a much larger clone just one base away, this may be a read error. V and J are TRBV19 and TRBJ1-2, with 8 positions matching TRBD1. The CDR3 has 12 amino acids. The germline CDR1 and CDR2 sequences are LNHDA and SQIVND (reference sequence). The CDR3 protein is CAGRTGGDGYTF. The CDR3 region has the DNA TGTGCCGGTAGAACAGGGGGTGATGGCTACACCTTC.

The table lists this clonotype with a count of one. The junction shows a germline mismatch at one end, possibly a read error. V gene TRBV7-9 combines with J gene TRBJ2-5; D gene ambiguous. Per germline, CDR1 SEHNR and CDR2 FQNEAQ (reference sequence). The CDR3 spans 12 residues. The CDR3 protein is CASNLVEETQYF. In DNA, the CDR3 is TGTGCCAGCAACTTAGTAGAGGAGACCCAGTACTTC.

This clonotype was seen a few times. The CDR3 loop reads CASSATNNQDTIYF. The CDR3 DNA follows: TGTGCCAGCAGCGCCACCAACAATCAGGACACCATATATTTT. The gene calls are TRBV11-2 and TRBJ1-3, with unresolved D. V gave up 5 bases and J gave up 8 bases, with 16 bases separating them. Germline V CDR1 and CDR2: SGHAT, FQNNGV. The CDR3 has 14 amino acids.

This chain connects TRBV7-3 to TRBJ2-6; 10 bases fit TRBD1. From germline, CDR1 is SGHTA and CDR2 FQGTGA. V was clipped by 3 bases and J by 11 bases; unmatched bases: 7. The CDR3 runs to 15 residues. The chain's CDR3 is CASSLGQGPDHVLTF. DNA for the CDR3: TGTGCCAGCAGCTTGGGACAGGGGCCCGACCACGTCCTGACTTTC. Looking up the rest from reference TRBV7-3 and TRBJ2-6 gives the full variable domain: GAGVSQTPSNKVTEKGKYVELRCDPISGHTALYWYRQSLGQGPEFLIYFQGTGAADDSGLPNDRFFAVRPEGSVSTLKIQRTERGDSAVYLCASSLGQGPDHVLTFGAGSRLTVL.

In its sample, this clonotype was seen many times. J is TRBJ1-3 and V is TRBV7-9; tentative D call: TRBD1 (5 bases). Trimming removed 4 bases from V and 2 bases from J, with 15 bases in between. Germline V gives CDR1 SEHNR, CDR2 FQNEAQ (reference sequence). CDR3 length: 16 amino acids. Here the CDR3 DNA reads TGTGCCAGCAGCTCCCCCGGGACTTCGACTGGAAACACCATATATTTT. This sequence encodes CASSSPGTSTGNTIYF.

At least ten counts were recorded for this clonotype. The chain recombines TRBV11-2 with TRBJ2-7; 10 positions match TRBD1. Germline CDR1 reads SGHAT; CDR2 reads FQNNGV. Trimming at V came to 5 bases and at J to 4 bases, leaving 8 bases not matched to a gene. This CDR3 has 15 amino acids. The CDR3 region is CASSVGTGVSYEQYF. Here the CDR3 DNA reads TGTGCCAGCAGCGTCGGGACAGGGGTTTCATACGAGCAGTACTTC.

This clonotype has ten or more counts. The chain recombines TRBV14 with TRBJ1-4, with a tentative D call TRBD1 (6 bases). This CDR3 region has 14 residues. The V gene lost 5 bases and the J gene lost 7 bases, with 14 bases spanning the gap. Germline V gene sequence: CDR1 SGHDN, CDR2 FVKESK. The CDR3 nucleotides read TGTGCCAGCAGCGCTAGACAGGAAAGTGAAAAACTGTTTTTT. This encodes CASSARQESEKLFF.

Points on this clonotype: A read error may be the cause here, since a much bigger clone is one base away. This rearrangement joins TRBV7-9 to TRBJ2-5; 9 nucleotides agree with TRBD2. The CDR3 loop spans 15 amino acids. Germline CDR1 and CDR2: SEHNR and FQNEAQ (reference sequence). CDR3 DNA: TGTGCCGGCAGCTTGGGGACTAGCCGTCAAGAGACCCAGTACTTC. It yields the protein CAGSLGTSRQETQYF.

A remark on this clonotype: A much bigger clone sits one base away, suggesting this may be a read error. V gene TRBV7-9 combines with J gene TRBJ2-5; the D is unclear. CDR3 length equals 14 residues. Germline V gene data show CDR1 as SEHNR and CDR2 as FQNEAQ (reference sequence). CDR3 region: CAGSSASTEETQYF. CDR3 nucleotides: TGTGCCGGCAGCTCCGCCAGCACCGAAGAGACCCAGTACTTC.

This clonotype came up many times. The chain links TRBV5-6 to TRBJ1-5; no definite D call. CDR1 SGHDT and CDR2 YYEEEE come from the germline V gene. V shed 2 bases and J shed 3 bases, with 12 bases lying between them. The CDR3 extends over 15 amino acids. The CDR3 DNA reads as TGTGCCAGCAGCTTTTTGAATACAGACAATCAGCCCCAGCATTTT. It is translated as CASSFLNTDNQPQHF.

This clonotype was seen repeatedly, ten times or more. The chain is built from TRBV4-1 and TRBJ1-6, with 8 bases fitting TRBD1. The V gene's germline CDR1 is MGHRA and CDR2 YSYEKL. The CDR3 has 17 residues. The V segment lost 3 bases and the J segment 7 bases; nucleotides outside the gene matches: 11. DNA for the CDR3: TGCGCCAGCAGCCACCCGACAGGGGCTGGTTTAAATTCACCCCTCCACTTT. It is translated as CASSHPTGAGLNSPLHF.

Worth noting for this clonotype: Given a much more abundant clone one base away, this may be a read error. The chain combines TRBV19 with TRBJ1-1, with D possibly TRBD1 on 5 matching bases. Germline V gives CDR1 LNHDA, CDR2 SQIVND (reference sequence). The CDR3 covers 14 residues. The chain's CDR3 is CACSVGTVNTEAFF. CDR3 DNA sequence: TGTGCCTGTAGTGTCGGGACGGTGAACACTGAAGCTTTCTTT.

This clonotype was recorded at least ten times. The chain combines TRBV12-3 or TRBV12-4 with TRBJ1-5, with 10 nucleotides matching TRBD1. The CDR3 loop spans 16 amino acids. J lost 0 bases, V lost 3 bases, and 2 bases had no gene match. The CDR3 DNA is TGTGCCAGCAGTTTTCGGACAGGGGGTAGCAATCAGCCCCAGCATTTT. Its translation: CASSFRTGGSNQPQHF.

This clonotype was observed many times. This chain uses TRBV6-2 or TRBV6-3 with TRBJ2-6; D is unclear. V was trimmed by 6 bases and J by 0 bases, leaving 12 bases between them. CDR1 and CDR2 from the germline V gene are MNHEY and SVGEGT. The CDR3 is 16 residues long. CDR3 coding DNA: TGTGCCAGCAGACCCAGGTCCCCCTCTGGGGCCAACGTCCTGACTTTC. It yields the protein CASRPRSPSGANVLTF.

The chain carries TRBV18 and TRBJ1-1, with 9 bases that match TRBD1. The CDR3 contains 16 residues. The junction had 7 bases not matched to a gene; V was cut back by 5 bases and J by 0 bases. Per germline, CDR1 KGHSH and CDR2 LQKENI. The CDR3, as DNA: TGTGCCAGCTCAGACGACAGGGGGATAGTGAACACTGAAGCTTTCTTT. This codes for CASSDDRGIVNTEAFF. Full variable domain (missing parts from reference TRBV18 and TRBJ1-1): NAGVMQNPRHLVRRRGQEARLRCSPMKGHSHVYWYRQLPEEGLKFMVYLQKENIIDESGMPKERFSAEFPKEGPSILRIQQVVRGDSAAYFCASSDDRGIVNTEAFFGQGTRLTVV.

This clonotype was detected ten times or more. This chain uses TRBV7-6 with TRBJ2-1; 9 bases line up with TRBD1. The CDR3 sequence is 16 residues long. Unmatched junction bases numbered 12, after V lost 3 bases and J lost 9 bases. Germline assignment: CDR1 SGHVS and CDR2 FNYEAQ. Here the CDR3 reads CASSFLPRQGVGEQFF. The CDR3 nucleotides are TGTGCCAGCAGCTTCCTGCCGAGACAGGGGGTTGGTGAGCAGTTCTTC.

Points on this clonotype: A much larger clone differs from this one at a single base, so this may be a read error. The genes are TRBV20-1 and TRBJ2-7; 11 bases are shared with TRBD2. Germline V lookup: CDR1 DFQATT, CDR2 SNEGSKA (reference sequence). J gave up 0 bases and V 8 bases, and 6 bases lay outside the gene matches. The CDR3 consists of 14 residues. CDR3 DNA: TGCAGTACTGTAGCGGGAGGGATCTCCTACGAGCAGTACTTC. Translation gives CSTVAGGISYEQYF.

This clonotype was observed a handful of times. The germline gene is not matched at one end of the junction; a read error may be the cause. Here the CDR3 reads CASSYRDRGIYEHYF. The CDR3 coding sequence is TGTGCCAGCAGTTACCGGGACAGGGGAATCTACGAGCATTACTTC. The V gene is TRBV7-9, the J gene TRBJ2-7, with 10 bases aligning to TRBD1. The CDR3 has 15 amino acids. In germline, CDR1 is SEHNR, CDR2 FQNEAQ (reference sequence).

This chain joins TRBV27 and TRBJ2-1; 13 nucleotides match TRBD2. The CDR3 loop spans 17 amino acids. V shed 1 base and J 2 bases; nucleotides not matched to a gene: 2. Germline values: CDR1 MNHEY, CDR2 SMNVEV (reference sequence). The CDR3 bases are TGTGCCAGCAGTTTATTGGGGACTAGCGGGACCTACAATGAGCAGTTCTTC. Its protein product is CASSLLGTSGTYNEQFF.

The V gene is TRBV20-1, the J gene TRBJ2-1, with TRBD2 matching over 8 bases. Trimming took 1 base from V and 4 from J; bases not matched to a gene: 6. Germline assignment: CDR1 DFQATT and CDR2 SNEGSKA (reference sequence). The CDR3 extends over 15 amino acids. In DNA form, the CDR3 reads TGCAGTGCTAGAGGTCGGGAGGGAGCTTACAATGAGCAGTTCTTC. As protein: CSARGREGAYNEQFF.

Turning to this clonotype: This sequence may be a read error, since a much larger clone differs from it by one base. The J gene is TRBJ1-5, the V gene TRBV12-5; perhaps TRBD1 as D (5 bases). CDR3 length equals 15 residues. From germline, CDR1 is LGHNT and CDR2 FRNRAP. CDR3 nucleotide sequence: TGTGTTAGTGGTTTGGGGGGAGGTTTCAATCAGCCCCAGCATTTT. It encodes CVSGLGGGFNQPQHF.

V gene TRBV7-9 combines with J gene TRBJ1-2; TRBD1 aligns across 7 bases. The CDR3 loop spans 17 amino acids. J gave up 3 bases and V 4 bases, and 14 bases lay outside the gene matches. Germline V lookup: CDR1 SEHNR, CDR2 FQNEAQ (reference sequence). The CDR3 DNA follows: TGTGCCAGCAGCTCTTACCATACCGGGACAGACGACTATGGCTACACCTTC. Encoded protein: CASSSYHTGTDDYGYTF.